This T cell receptor beta chain was profiled in a study of metastatic and nonmetastatic thyroid tumors. Study context: The authors compared repertoires across blood and tumor or nodule tissue from malignant and benign thyroid patients.

The V and J ends lost 0 bases and 4 bases respectively, with 8 bases between them. The CDR3 is 14 amino acids. Germline CDR1 reads SGHAT; CDR2 reads FQDESV (reference sequence). Whole-study results and caveats: Malignant thyroid tumors reportedly exceeded benign nodules significantly in TCR beta diversity, with the difference appearing in blood and tumor.

Study processing details: Construction of a distant-metastasis classifier for papillary thyroid cancer relied on CDR3 differences across clinicopathological groups. TCRdb used MiXCR to call clones anew from the PCR reads. None of the V and J calls come from the authors' own analysis; TCRdb made them. The repertoire holds some 42,000 clones, with 25% to 30% as singletons. Notes on this clone: Its antigen is not identified.

No treatment had been given to any patient before thyroid surgery. The receptor was isolated from a male donor with papillary thyroid cancer or a benign thyroid nodule (not recorded which). Some clones in this sample may be carry-over from other donors' samples. The gene calls are TRBV11-1 and TRBJ2-3, with D unclear. Sequences were obtained from blood. The CDR3 sequence is CASSLAVDADTQYF. CDR3 DNA: TGTGCCAGCAGCTTAGCCGTGGACGCAGATACGCAGTATTTT.